This T cell receptor (beta chain) was sequenced during a study of PD-1 blockade in classical Hodgkin lymphoma (dated by TCRdb to between 2020 and 2021). In terms of the full investigation: Nivolumab dosing was 3 mg/kg intravenously every 2 weeks, continuing until either disease progression or unacceptable toxicity. To define a peripheral blood immune signature of response to PD-1 blockade in classical Hodgkin lymphoma, the study combined TCR beta sequencing with CyTOF. General findings and caveats noted by the study authors: Diversity was lower in patients who began nivolumab less than 1 year after ASCT, so these patients were left out of later analyses to avoid confounding by immune reconstitution. Only a single clinical trial cohort was studied, and what caused the repertoire differences, possibly disease activity or prior therapy, remained undefined. Baseline TCR diversity was reported as lower in newly diagnosed patients than in healthy donors, and lower still in relapsed/refractory patients. CD4+ but not CD8+ TCR diversity rose significantly by C4D1 (p=0.0027 vs p=0.16), most apparent in complete responders (p=0.02). Trial patients with a complete response had baseline diversity similar to that of newly diagnosed patients, while partial responders and progressors had significantly lower diversity.

This clone has a single count. The antigen it binds to is not known. No base qualities exist here, and no much larger clone lies one base off it. The Qiagen DNeasy kit was used to extract genomic DNA both from unsorted PBMCs and from the negatively selected CD4+ and CD8+ fractions. Using primers that anneal to V and J segments, immunoSEQ multiplex PCR amplified the TCR beta CDR3 regions. A synthetic immune receptor repertoire was used to minimize amplification bias, and any residual bias was removed computationally once sequencing was done. The paper's data handling went like this. Repertoire diversity was quantified as the Shannon entropy index using custom Python scripts. Unsorted, CD4+ and CD8+ repertoires were examined separately, except in combined analyses, for which CD4+ and CD8+ sequences were merged in silico. Clonal expansion was defined as at least a 2-fold frequency increase after treatment relative to C1D1, with a pseudocount of 0.5 for undetected baseline clones. Singleton clones were defined as clones with 0 or 1 copy at C1D1, and non-singleton clones were defined as clones with 2 or more copies. By matching protein sequences in sorted samples from the same patient, clones expanded in unsorted samples were annotated as CD4+, CD8+ or unknown. Diversity changes from C1D1 to C4D1 were tested in paired samples using Wilcoxon tests. Here the immuneACCESS table is served through TCRdb, limited to in-frame sequences with V and J called. Missing clones are a known gap in these copies; in checked studies unresolved V genes cover under half, and the rest lacks a known reason. The DNA was the basis for D and trimming; V, J and clone size are from that table. This sample holds around 30,000 clones; approximately 90% were observed only once. The top ten clonotypes cover 0.25% to 0.3% of the sample.

The meaning of the sample's time point label: cycle 4 day 1 (C4D1), after 5 to 7 weeks of nivolumab. Relapse after autologous stem cell transplantation had occurred in all trial patients, and cohorts A, B and C were distinguished by prior brentuximab vedotin exposure. A Miltenyi CD4+ T cell isolation kit was used for magnetic negative selection to purify CD4+ T cells from thawed PBMCs. A total of over 50 patients with relapsed/refractory classical Hodgkin lymphoma made up the trial cohort, and each patient's best overall response was complete response, partial response or progressive disease. In the multi-cohort phase II CheckMate 205 trial, trial patients received single-agent nivolumab. An independent review committee assessed best overall response by applying the 2007 International Working Group response criteria. Trial PBMCs were obtained immediately prior to nivolumab initiation (C1D1) and on therapy at cycle 2 day 1 and cycle 4 day 1. Peripheral blood was collected in 8 mL Vacutainer Cell Preparation Tubes, from which PBMCs were isolated by centrifugation and then cryopreserved. Purified CD4+ and CD8+ fractions were prepared only for cases where an additional PBMC sample was available. Magnetically labelled cells were removed on LS columns in a quadroMACS separator, and the flow-through was collected as the purified fraction.

The origin of this receptor is a human donor with classical Hodgkin lymphoma. Sequenced material: CD4+ T cells from blood, taken before the fourth cycle of nivolumab.

The CDR3 reads CARSLCPGGPSYEQYF. The DNA reads TGTGCCAGAAGCTTGTGTCCGGGAGGACCCTCCTACGAGCAGTACTTC. Here the chain combines TRBV5-3 and TRBJ2-7, and TRBD2 aligns with 7 junction nucleotides. TRBV5-3 is treated as an ORF (open reading frame) with a function not yet certain. The CDR3 numbers 16 residues from cysteine through phenylalanine. The kept DNA is CDR3 alone, 48 bases in frame from the first base. For this chain, trimming is 1 base at the V end and 0 bases at the J end, and the number of junction bases without a gene match is 7.